This TCR beta chain was identified in a study of PD-1 blockade in classical Hodgkin lymphoma. Across the whole study: Intravenous infusions of nivolumab 3 mg/kg reached patients every 2 weeks. Study-level results: The repertoire differences lack a defined cause, possibly disease activity or prior therapy. Patients with a complete response exhibited baseline diversity comparable to newly diagnosed patients.

About this clone: Antigen specificity is unknown.

Time point described: cycle 4 day 1 (C4D1), after about 6 weeks of nivolumab. Brentuximab vedotin exposure varied among the patients, all of whom had relapsed after autologous stem cell transplantation. From thawed PBMCs, magnetic negative selection was used to isolate the CD8+ T cells. Assay used: immunoSEQ multiplex PCR; TCRdb lists only in-frame clones, some missing. The repertoire holds about 19,000 clones, roughly 90% seen once, with less than 5.5% in the top ten. The CDR3 length is 15 residues. Germline V gene sequence: CDR1 SGHDT, CDR2 YYEEEE. Trimming took off 0 bases at V and 1 base at J, with 9 bases between the two ends.

This TCR came from a human donor with classical Hodgkin lymphoma. The J gene is TRBJ2-3, the V gene TRBV5-6, with D unresolved. The sequences come from CD8+ T cells from blood, collected before the fourth cycle of nivolumab. CDR3 sequence reads: CASSLGASRTDTQYF. The CDR3 DNA reads as TGTGCCAGCAGCTTGGGGGCGAGCCGCACAGATACGCAGTATTTT.